A selection of T cell receptor beta chains follows, all from one sample in a study of shared clonotypes between healthy human individuals. Some clones are missing from TCRdb's copy, which holds only in-frame ones; the method was immunoSEQ multiplex PCR. The profile shows about 730,000 clones, roughly two thirds of them singletons. Specimen: memory CD4+ T cells sorted from blood. The receptors were gathered from a woman aged 25 to 39 in good health. CDR3s include the opening cysteine and the closing phenylalanine or tryptophan. D genes are given only for firm matches. Size is stated for part of the rows, as once, few or many counts, or as a class when the clone is expanded.

>TRBV7-4|many|TRBJ2-5|.
TGTGCCAGCAGCTTTTCCGTTCAAGAGACCCAGTACTTC
CASSFSVQETQYF
>TRBV29-1|once|TRBJ2-5|.
TGCAGCGGTCGAGGCGGCCAAGAGACCCAGTACTTC
CSGRGGQETQYF
>TRBV6-5|once|TRBJ1-2|TRBD1
TGTGCCAGCAGTTCTTCATCCGGGACAGGGCCCCGTGGCTACACCTTC
CASSSSSGTGPRGYTF
>TRBV6-1|.|TRBJ1-1|.
TGTGCCAGCAGTGAAGCGGTGGTCAGCTGGTTCACTGAAGCTTTCTTT
CASSEAVVSWFTEAFF
>TRBV4-1|.|TRBJ1-5|.
TGCGCCAGCAGCCGGGGGGCGGGTGATCAGCCCCAGCATTTT
CASSRGAGDQPQHF
>TRBV5-1|once|TRBJ1-1|TRBD1
TGCGCCAGCAGCTTGGGGGACAGCTTGAACACTGAAGCTTTCTTT
CASSLGDSLNTEAFF
>TRBV28|.|TRBJ1-3|TRBD1
TGTGCCAGCAGTTTACAGGGGGCCCTTGGAAACACCATATATTTT
CASSLQGALGNTIYF
>TRBV5-5|.|TRBJ2-7|TRBD1
TGTGCCAGCAGCACGGACAGGCCCCTCTACGAGCAGTACTTC
CASSTDRPLYEQYF
>TRBV28|.|TRBJ1-3|TRBD1
TGTGCCAGCAGGAGAGGGGGCGCTGGAAACACCATATATTTT
CASRRGGAGNTIYF
>TRBV19|.|TRBJ2-3|TRBD2
TGTGCCAGTAGGCCGAGCGGGAGTTCAGATACGCAGTATTTT
CASRPSGSSDTQYF
>TRBV6-1|.|TRBJ2-7|.
TGTGCCAGCAGTGAAAATCATGGCTACGAGCAGTACTTC
CASSENHGYEQYF
>TRBV19|.|TRBJ1-2|.
TGTGCCACCGAATTTAAACAGGGTCCCGCCCCCGGTTGTGGCTACACCTTC
CATEFKQGPAPGCGYTF
>TRBV14|.|TRBJ1-1|TRBD1
TGTGCCAGCAGCCTCATGGACAGGGGGACGCGAGTTATCTTT
CASSLMDRGTRVIF
>TRBV6-5|few|TRBJ1-1|TRBD1
TGTGCCAGCACCCAATTTGGGACAGGGAGGACTGAAGCTTTCTTT
CASTQFGTGRTEAFF
>TRBV5-8|.|TRBJ1-5|TRBD1
TGTGCCAGCAGCCCAAGACAGGGCCGCCAGCCCCAGCATTTT
CASSPRQGRQPQHF
>TRBV5-1|.|TRBJ1-2|.
TGCGCCAGCAGCTTGGGGTCAGGCCTGAGGGAGGGCTACACCTTC
CASSLGSGLREGYTF
>TRBV27|many|TRBJ2-7|.
TGTGCCAGCAGTTTTGGGCAGGGTCCCTACGAGCAGTACTTC
CASSFGQGPYEQYF
>TRBV30|.|TRBJ1-5|.
TGTGCCTGGAGTGTTGGGCAGGCTAGCAATCAGCCCCAGCATTTT
CAWSVGQASNQPQHF
>TRBV30|.|TRBJ1-6|.
TGTGCCTGGAGGGGGAGCCATAATTCACCCCTCCACTTT
CAWRGSHNSPLHF
>TRBV27|few|TRBJ2-1|TRBD1
TGTGCCAGCAGCCCAGGGGGGACAGGGGGCAATGAGCAGTTCTTC
CASSPGGTGGNEQFF
>TRBV6-5|many|TRBJ2-5|.
TGTGCCAGCAGTTACTCGGTTCACCGGGAGACCCAGTACTTC
CASSYSVHRETQYF
>TRBV18|.|TRBJ2-1|TRBD2
TGTGCCAGCGGCACCACGAGGGGGGTGCTAGCGGGAGGCCCTGCCAGTGGTGAGCAGTTCTTC
CASGTTRGVLAGGPASGEQFF
>TRBV7-2|.|TRBJ2-7|TRBD2
TGTGCCAGCAGCTTAATAGGACTAGAGACGTTGCGCTCCTACGAGCAGTACTTC
CASSLIGLETLRSYEQYF
>TRBV19|.|TRBJ1-5|.
TGTGCCAGTAGTATCCTGCAGGGGTTGGATCAGCCCCAGCATTTT
CASSILQGLDQPQHF
>TRBV9|few|TRBJ2-3|.
TGTGCCAGCAGCGCCCAAGGAGTAGTCGGCACAGATACGCAGTATTTT
CASSAQGVVGTDTQYF
>TRBV7-9|once|TRBJ2-3|.
TGTGCCAGCAGCTACCCCTCCGGAGGGGAGGTCACAGATACGCAGTATTTT
CASSYPSGGEVTDTQYF
>TRBV5-6|once|TRBJ1-3|.
TGTGCCAGCAGCTCTGCACGAGGGGGAAACACCATATATTTT
CASSSARGGNTIYF
>TRBV5-1|.|TRBJ2-7|TRBD1
TGCGCCAGCAGCGATCGGACAGGCAGCTCCTACGAGCAGTACTTC
CASSDRTGSSYEQYF
>TRBV11-3|once|TRBJ2-7|TRBD1
TGTGCCAGCAGCTTAGGTGTTGGGACAGGGTCCTACGAGCAGTACTTC
CASSLGVGTGSYEQYF
>TRBV6-1|.|TRBJ2-4|.
TGTGCCACCGACTGGGGGCGCATTCAGTACTTC
CATDWGRIQYF
>TRBV23-1|.|TRBJ2-7|TRBD2
TGCGCCAGCAGTCAAGCAAACCGGGAGGCGAGAGGGCAGTACTTC
CASSQANREARGQYF
>TRBV11-2|.|TRBJ2-1|.
TGTGCCAGCAGCTTAGTGAGGGCGCGAAGCTCCTACAATGAGCAGTTCTTC
CASSLVRARSSYNEQFF
>TRBV6-1|once|TRBJ1-5|TRBD1
TGTGCCAGCAGTGACTTGGACAGGGCGTCTCGGAATCAGCCCCAGCATTTT
CASSDLDRASRNQPQHF
>TRBV5-1|few|TRBJ2-1|.
TGCGCCAGCAGCCCGGACTCAAGCTCCTACAATGAGCAGTTCTTC
CASSPDSSSYNEQFF
>TRBV6-6|.|TRBJ2-1|TRBD2
TGTGCCAGCAGTTACAAGCGGGAGGGCCATGAGCAGTTCTTC
CASSYKREGHEQFF
>TRBV5-6|.|TRBJ2-7|.
TGTGCCAGCAGCTTCCTAACAGGGTCCCCTAACTACGAGCAGTACTTC
CASSFLTGSPNYEQYF
>TRBV15|.|TRBJ1-1|TRBD1
TGTGCCACCAGCAGCGACAGGGGGAACACTGAAGCTTTCTTT
CATSSDRGNTEAFF
>TRBV14|few|TRBJ1-2|.
TGTGCCAGCAGCCAAGAGCTGGGCAAGCCGGGATGGGGAAACTATGGCTACACCTTC
CASSQELGKPGWGNYGYTF
>TRBV19|.|TRBJ1-5|.
TGTGCCAGTAGCCTTCGTCACAGGGTCAATCAGCCCCAGCATTTT
CASSLRHRVNQPQHF
>TRBV19|.|TRBJ1-5|.
TGTGCCAGTAGTGGGGGTCCTAGCAATCAGCCCCAGCATTTT
CASSGGPSNQPQHF